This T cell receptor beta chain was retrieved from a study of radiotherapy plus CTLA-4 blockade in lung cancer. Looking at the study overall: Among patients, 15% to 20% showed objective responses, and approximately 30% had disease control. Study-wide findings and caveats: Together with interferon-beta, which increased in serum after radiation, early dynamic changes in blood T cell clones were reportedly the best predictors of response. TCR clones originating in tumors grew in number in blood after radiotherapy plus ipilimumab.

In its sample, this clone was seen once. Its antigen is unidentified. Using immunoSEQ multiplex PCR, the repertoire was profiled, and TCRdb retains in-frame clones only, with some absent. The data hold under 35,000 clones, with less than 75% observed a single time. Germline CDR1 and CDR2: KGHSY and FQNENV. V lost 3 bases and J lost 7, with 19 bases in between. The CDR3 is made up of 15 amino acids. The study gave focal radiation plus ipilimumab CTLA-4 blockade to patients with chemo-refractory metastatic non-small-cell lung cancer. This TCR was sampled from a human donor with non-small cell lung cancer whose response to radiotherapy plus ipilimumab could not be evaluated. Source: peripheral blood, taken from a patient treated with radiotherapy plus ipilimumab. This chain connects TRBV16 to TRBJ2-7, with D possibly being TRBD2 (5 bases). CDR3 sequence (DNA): TGTGCCAGCAGCCATGACGGAACCCTTGGGAGTGAGCAGTACTTC. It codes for CASSHDGTLGSEQYF.